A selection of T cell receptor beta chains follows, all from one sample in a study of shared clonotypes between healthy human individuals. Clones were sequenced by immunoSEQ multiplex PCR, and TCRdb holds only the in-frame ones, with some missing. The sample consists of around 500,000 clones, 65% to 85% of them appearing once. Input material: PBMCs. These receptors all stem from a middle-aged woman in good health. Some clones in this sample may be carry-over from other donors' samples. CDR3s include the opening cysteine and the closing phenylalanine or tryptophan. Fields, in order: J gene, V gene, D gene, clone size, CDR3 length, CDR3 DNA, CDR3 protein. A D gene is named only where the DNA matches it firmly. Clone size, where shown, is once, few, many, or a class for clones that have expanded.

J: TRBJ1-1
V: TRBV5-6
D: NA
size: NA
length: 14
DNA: TGTGCCAGCAGCCGACTAGGTGGGAGCAATGAAGCTTTCTTT
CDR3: CASSRLGGSNEAFF

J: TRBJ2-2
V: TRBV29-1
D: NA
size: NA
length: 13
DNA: TGCAGCGTTGCCGGTCCGAACACCGGGGAGCTGTTTTTT
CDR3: CSVAGPNTGELFF

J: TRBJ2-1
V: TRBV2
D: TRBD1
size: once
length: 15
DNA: TGTGCCAGCAGCAAGGGACAGAATCCCTACAATGAGCAGTTCTTC
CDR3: CASSKGQNPYNEQFF

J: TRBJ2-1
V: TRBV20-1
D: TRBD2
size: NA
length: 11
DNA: TGCAGTGCGACGACTAGCGGGAGGCATTTCTTC
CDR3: CSATTSGRHFF

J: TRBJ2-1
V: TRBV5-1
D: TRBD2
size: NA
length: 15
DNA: TGCGCCAGCAGCTTGGTGGCGGGAGGGGCCAATGAGCAGTTCTTC
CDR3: CASSLVAGGANEQFF

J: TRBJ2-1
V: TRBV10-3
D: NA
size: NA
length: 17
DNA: TGTGCCATCAGTGAACGTACCCAGGGGCAGGGGTGGAATGAGCAGTTCTTC
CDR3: CAISERTQGQGWNEQFF

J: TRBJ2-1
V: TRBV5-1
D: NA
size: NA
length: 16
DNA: TGCGCCAGCAGCTTGGATCTGGGGGGCTCCTACAATGAGCAGTTCTTC
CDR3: CASSLDLGGSYNEQFF

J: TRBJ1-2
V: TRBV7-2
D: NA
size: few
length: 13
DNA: TGTGCCAGCAGCTTAATGGGCCCCTATGGCTACACCTTC
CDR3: CASSLMGPYGYTF

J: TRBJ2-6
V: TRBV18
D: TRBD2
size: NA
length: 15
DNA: TGTGCCAGCTCAGGGGGGGTCTCTGGGGCCAACGTCCTGACTTTC
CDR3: CASSGGVSGANVLTF

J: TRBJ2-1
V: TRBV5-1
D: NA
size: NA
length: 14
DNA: TGCGCCAGCAGCACCGGGCTAGAGGTGAATGAGCAGTTCTTC
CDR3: CASSTGLEVNEQFF

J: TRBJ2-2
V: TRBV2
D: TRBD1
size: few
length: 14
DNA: TGTGCCACTCGGACAGGGGGGTGGACCGGGGAGCTGTTTTTT
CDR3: CATRTGGWTGELFF

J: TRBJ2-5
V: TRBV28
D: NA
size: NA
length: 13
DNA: TGTGCCAGCAGTTTAGCCGCCCCAGAGACCCAGTACTTC
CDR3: CASSLAAPETQYF

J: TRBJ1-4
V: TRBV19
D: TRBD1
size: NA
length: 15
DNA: TGTGCCAGTAGTATAGCGGGGGACAGTAATGAAAAACTGTTTTTT
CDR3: CASSIAGDSNEKLFF

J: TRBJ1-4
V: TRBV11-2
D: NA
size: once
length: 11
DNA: TGTGCCAGCAGCTTAGGGGAAAAACTGTTTTTT
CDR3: CASSLGEKLFF

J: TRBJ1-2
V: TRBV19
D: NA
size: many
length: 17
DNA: TGTGCCAGTACTCCTCAAAGCCACGGGGGCCCAGCCTATGGCTACACCTTC
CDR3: CASTPQSHGGPAYGYTF

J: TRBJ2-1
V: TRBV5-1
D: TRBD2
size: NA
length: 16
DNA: TGCGCCAGCAGCTTGCGGGGACTAGCGGGAGCCAATGAGCAGTTCTTC
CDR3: CASSLRGLAGANEQFF

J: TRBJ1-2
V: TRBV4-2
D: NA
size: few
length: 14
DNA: TGTGCCAGCAGCTTGGATCGGGGTAGCTATGGCTACACCTTC
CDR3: CASSLDRGSYGYTF

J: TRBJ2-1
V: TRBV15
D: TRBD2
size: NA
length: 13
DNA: TGTGCCACCAGCAGTGGACTAGCGAATGAGCAGTTCTTC
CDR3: CATSSGLANEQFF

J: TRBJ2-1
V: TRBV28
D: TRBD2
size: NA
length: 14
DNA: TGTGCCAGCAGGGGAACTAGCGGGATCGGTGAGCAGTTCTTC
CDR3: CASRGTSGIGEQFF

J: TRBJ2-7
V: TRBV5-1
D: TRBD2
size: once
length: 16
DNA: TGCGCCAGCAGCCCAGGTCAGACTAGCGGGATCTACGAGCAGTACTTC
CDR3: CASSPGQTSGIYEQYF

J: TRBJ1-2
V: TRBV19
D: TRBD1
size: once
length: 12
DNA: TGTGCCAGTACCCCGACAGGGTTCGGCTACACCTTC
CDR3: CASTPTGFGYTF

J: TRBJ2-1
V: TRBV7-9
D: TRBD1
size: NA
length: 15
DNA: TGTGCCAGCAGCTTGTCCGGGACAGGGGTCTATGAGCAGTTCTTC
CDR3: CASSLSGTGVYEQFF

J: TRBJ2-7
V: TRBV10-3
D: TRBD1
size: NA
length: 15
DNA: TGTGCCATCAGCCTAGGGACAGGCAGTTCCTACGAGCAGTACTTC
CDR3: CAISLGTGSSYEQYF

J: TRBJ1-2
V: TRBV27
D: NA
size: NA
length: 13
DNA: TGTGCCAGCAGTTTATGGGGGCGCGATGGCTACACCTTC
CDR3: CASSLWGRDGYTF

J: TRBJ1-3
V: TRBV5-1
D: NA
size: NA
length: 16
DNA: TGCGCCAGCAGCCCCGGCCTTTCCTCCTCTGGAAACACCATATATTTT
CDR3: CASSPGLSSSGNTIYF

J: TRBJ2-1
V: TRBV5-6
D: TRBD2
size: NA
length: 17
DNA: TGTGCCAGCAGCCCGCTTAGCGGGAGTTCGGTATACAATGAGCAGTTCTTC
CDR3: CASSPLSGSSVYNEQFF

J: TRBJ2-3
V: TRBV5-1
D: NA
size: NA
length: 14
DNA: TGCGCCAGCAGCAAGGAGGGGGTCACAGATACGCAGTATTTT
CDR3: CASSKEGVTDTQYF

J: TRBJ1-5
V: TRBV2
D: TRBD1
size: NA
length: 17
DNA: TGTGCCAGCAGTGAAGTCGGAGGACAGGTAGTCGATCAGCCCCAGCATTTT
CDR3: CASSEVGGQVVDQPQHF

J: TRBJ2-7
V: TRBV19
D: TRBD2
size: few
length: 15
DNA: TGTGCCAGTAGTACCCCGGGACTAGCCCTCTACGAGCAGTACTTC
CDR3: CASSTPGLALYEQYF

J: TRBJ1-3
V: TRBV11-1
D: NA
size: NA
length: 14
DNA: TGTGCCAGCAGCTTCGTGCCGGGTGGAAACACCATATATTTT
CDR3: CASSFVPGGNTIYF

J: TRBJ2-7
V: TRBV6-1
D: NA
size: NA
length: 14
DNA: TGTGCCAGCAGGCCGGGACACCGCTCCTACGAGCAGTACTTC
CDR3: CASRPGHRSYEQYF

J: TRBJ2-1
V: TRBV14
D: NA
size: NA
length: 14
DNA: TGTGCCAGCAGCCAAGACAGGGGATGGAATGAGCAGTTCTTC
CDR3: CASSQDRGWNEQFF

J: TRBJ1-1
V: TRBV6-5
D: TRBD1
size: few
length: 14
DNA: TGTGCCAGCAGTTTACAGGGGAAAGTAACTGAAGCTTTCTTT
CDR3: CASSLQGKVTEAFF

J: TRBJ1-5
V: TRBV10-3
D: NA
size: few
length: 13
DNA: TGTGCCATCAGTGAGGGTAGCAATCAGCCCCAGCATTTT
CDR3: CAISEGSNQPQHF

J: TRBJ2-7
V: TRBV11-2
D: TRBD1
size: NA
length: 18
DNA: TGTGCCAGCAGCTTAGATCTCCCTATGAGGGGGCAACCCTACGAGCAGTACTTC
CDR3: CASSLDLPMRGQPYEQYF

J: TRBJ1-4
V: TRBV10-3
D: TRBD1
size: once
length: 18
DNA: TGTGCCATCAGGGCCGGGACAGGGGGCGTTGTAACTAATGAAAAACTGTTTTTT
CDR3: CAIRAGTGGVVTNEKLFF

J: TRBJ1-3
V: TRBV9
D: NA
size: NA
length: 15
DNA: TGTGCCAGCAGCCCCCGGCCATTCTCTGGAAACACCATATATTTT
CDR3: CASSPRPFSGNTIYF

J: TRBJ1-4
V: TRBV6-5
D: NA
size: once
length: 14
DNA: TGTGCCAGCAGCTTCGACAGGATTGGAGAAAAACTGTTTTTT
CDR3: CASSFDRIGEKLFF

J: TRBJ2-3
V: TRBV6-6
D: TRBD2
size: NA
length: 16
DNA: TGTGCCAGCAGTGCCCCCGAGACTAGCGGCGCAGATACGCAGTATTTT
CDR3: CASSAPETSGADTQYF

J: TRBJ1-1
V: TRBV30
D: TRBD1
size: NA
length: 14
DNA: TGTGCCTGGAGTGCCGACAGGGTGAACACTGAAGCTTTCTTT
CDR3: CAWSADRVNTEAFF

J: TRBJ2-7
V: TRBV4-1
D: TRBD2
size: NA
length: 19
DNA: TGCGCCAGCAGCCAATTTATTGGGACGCTGGCGGGAGGTTTCTACGAGCAGTACTTC
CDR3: CASSQFIGTLAGGFYEQYF

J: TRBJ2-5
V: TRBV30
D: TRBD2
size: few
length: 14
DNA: TGTGCCTGGGGGACTAGCGGGGATAAAGAGACCCAGTACTTC
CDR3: CAWGTSGDKETQYF

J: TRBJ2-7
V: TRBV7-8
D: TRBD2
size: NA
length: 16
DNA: TGTGCCAGCAGCCCCCTTGGACTAGCGGAAGCCTACGAGCAGTACTTC
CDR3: CASSPLGLAEAYEQYF

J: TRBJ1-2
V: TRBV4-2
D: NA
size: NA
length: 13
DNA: TGTGCCAGCAGCCAAGTGGGGGTCGACGGCTACACCTTC
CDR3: CASSQVGVDGYTF

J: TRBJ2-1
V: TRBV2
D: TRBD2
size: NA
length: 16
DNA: TGTGCCAGCAGTGAGGGACTAGCGGGGGGATACAATGAGCAGTTCTTC
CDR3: CASSEGLAGGYNEQFF

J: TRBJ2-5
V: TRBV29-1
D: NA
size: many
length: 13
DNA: TGCAGCGTTGGGTGGGGGGTTCAAGAGACCCAGTACTTC
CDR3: CSVGWGVQETQYF

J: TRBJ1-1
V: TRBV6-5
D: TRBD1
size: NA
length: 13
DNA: TGTGCCAGCAATTACAGGGGTCGGGGGGTAGCTTTCTTT
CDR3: CASNYRGRGVAFF

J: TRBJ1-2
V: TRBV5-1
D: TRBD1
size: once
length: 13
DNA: TGCGCCAGCAGCGAACAGGGGAACTATGGCTACACCTTC
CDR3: CASSEQGNYGYTF

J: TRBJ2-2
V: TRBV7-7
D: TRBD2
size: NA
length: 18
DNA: TGTGCCAGCAGCTCGGGACTAGCGGGAGGCTCGAACACCGGGGAGCTGTTTTTT
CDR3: CASSSGLAGGSNTGELFF

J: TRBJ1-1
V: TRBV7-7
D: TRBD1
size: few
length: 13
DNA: TGTGCCAGCAGCTTAATCGACAGGGTTGAAGCTTTCTTT
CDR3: CASSLIDRVEAFF

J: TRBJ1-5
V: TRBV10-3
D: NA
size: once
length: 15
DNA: TGTGCCACCCTGGAGGGGACCTATAGCAATCAGCCCCAGCATTTT
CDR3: CATLEGTYSNQPQHF

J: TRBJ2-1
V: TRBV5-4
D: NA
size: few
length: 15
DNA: TGTGCCAGCAGCCGCAGGGCTTACTCCTACAATGAGCAGTTCTTC
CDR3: CASSRRAYSYNEQFF

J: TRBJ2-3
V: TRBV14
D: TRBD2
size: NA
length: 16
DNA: TGTGCCAGCAGCCAAGAAGCGGGAGTCTATGGAGATACGCAGTATTTT
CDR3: CASSQEAGVYGDTQYF

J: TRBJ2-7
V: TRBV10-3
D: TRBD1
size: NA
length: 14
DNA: TGTGCCAGTCACCTGACAGGGGGCCTTGGTGTGCAGTACTTC
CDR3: CASHLTGGLGVQYF

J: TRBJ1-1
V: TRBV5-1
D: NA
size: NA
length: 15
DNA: TGCGCCAGCAGCCTGGTACCAGGAATCAACACTGAAGCTTTCTTT
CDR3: CASSLVPGINTEAFF